One sample yielded the 20 T cell receptor beta chains listed below, sequenced in a study of vaccination and CD4 T cells after COVID-19. For these TCRs, the target antigens are not known. Oncomine TCR Beta short-read sequencing was applied to DNA from cultured CD4+ T cells. One entry per CDR3 protein results from TCRdb running MiXCR on the PCR reads. The sample includes about 15,000 distinct CDR3 sequences, 58% seen only once; the top ten take about 12%. Noted treatment: roughly 11-day PBMC culture with coronavirus spike peptide pools or control peptides (ViraFEST assay). The sequenced material came from CD4+ T cells from blood, cultured in vitro. All receptors come from a human donor who had recovered from COVID-19.

The CDR3 protein is CATRTGRGNQPQHF. The DNA for the CDR3 is TGTGCCACCCGGACAGGGCGAGGCAATCAGCCCCAGCATTTT. The rearrangement joins TRBV10-3 to TRBJ1-5, with TRBD1 identical over 8 bases. The CDR3 has 14 residues. V lost 10 bases, J lost 2 bases, and 7 bases stayed unmatched. Germline CDR1 ENHRY, CDR2 SYGVKD.

The chain combines TRBV3-1 with TRBJ2-1, with 11 bases aligning to TRBD2. The ends lost 0 bases at V and 6 bases at J; junction bases unmatched: 10. The germline V gene encodes CDR1 LGHDT and CDR2 YNNKEL (reference sequence). The CDR3 runs to 18 residues. The CDR3 is CASSQDRTSGRLPNEQFF. Here the CDR3 DNA reads TGTGCCAGCAGCCAAGATCGGACTAGCGGGCGTCTTCCCAATGAGCAGTTCTTC.

The rearrangement joins TRBV7-9 to TRBJ2-3, with D perhaps matching TRBD2 (5 bases). This CDR3 has 14 residues. Trimming pared 0 bases from V and 2 bases from J, leaving 6 bases between. The germline V gene has CDR1 SEHNR and CDR2 FQNEAQ (reference sequence). The CDR3, as DNA: TGTGCCAGCAGCTTAGCTAGCGACACAGATACGCAGTATTTT. Amino acids: CASSLASDTDTQYF.

The gene calls are TRBV6-1 and TRBJ2-2, with TRBD1 as a possible D gene (5 bases). CDR3 length: 15 residues. Germline loops: CDR1 MNHNS, CDR2 SASEGT. The V gene lost 7 bases and the J gene lost 4 bases, with 16 bases spanning the gap. The DNA of the CDR3 is TGTGCCAGCACTTGGGGCAGTCCTGTCACCGGGGAGCTGTTTTTT. Its translation is CASTWGSPVTGELFF.

V gene TRBV6-1 combines with J gene TRBJ2-3; D ambiguous. The CDR3 has 12 residues. V lost 6 bases and J 4 bases, leaving 8 bases between the germline ends. Germline V gene sequence: CDR1 MNHNS, CDR2 SASEGT. The chain's CDR3 is CASSDSADTQYF. CDR3 DNA sequence: TGTGCCAGCAGCGATTCCGCAGATACGCAGTATTTT.

J is TRBJ2-5 and V is TRBV2, with 15 positions matching TRBD2. The CDR3 extends over 17 amino acids. The J segment lost 1 base and the V segment lost 6 bases, leaving 6 bases of the junction unmatched. Germline V gene data show CDR1 as SNHLY and CDR2 as FYNNEI. The chain's CDR3 is CASSRTSGGVGQETQYF. The CDR3 DNA reads TGTGCCAGCAGCCGGACTAGCGGGGGGGTCGGCCAAGAGACCCAGTACTTC.

This clonotype was detected a few times. This chain joins TRBV2 and TRBJ2-2; D gene ambiguous. The V gene lost 6 bases and the J gene lost 2 bases, with 13 bases spanning the gap. Germline loops: CDR1 SNHLY, CDR2 FYNNEI. CDR3 size: 15 residues. CDR3 DNA: TGTGCCAGCAGGGGGTTGCTGGTAAACACCGGGGAGCTGTTTTTT. This translates into CASRGLLVNTGELFF.

The chain carries TRBV28 and TRBJ1-2; possibly TRBD1 for D (5 bases). Looked up from germline, CDR1 is MDHEN and CDR2 is SYDVKM. The length of the CDR3 is 14 residues. Trimming shortened V by 4 bases and J by 0 bases, and 9 bases separated the two germline ends. The CDR3 loop is CASSSDIANYGYTF. The CDR3 DNA reads as TGTGCCAGCAGTTCGGACATCGCTAACTATGGCTACACCTTC.

V gene TRBV2 combines with J gene TRBJ2-1; D is uncertain. This CDR3 is 13 amino acids long. CDR1 SNHLY and CDR2 FYNNEI come from the germline V gene. Trimming took off 6 bases at V and 5 bases at J, with 11 bases between the two ends. The CDR3 here is CASRLGLNNEQFF. The CDR3 DNA reads TGTGCCAGCAGGCTAGGTCTTAACAATGAGCAGTTCTTC. Combining the CDR3 with reference TRBV2 and TRBJ2-1 gives the whole variable domain EPEVTQTPSHQVTQMGQEVILRCVPISNHLYFYWYRQILGQKVEFLVSFYNNEISEKSEIFDDQFSVERPDGSNFTLKIRSTKLEDSAMYFCASRLGLNNEQFFGPGTRLTVL.

This clonotype showed up just a few times. The chain uses TRBV30 and TRBJ1-1, with D possibly TRBD1 on 5 matching bases. V was cut by 0 bases and J by 0 bases, with 5 bases left in between. Germline CDR1 and CDR2: GTSNPN and SVGIG (reference sequence). The CDR3 spans 13 residues. The CDR3 loop is CAWSVGVNTEAFF. CDR3 bases: TGTGCCTGGAGTGTGGGGGTGAACACTGAAGCTTTCTTT.

CDR3 amino acids: CASSDKGYGYTF. The CDR3 bases are TGTGCCAGCAGTGACAAGGGCTATGGCTACACCTTC. This rearrangement joins TRBV6-1 to TRBJ1-2; D not certain. From germline, CDR1 is MNHNS and CDR2 SASEGT. CDR3 length: 12 amino acids. The ends were cut back, 3 bases at V and 4 bases at J, with 6 bases in the middle.

The chain combines TRBV7-9 with TRBJ2-2; 7 nucleotides align to TRBD1. CDR1 and CDR2 from the germline V gene are SEHNR and FQNEAQ (reference sequence). CDR3 size: 16 residues. J was trimmed by 4 bases and V by 1 base; bases with no gene match: 6. CDR3 sequence reads: CASSLGDRAATGELFF. CDR3 sequence (DNA): TGTGCCAGCAGCTTAGGAGACAGGGCGGCCACCGGGGAGCTGTTTTTT.

This clonotype showed up just a few times. The chain recombines TRBV24-1 with TRBJ1-2; no clear D gene. Germline V gene sequence: CDR1 KGHDR, CDR2 SFDVKD. The CDR3 contains 11 residues. The V and J ends lost 10 bases and 5 bases respectively, with 10 bases between them. CDR3 region: CATQGLYGYTF. CDR3 nucleotides: TGTGCCACTCAAGGGCTTTATGGCTACACCTTC.

This clonotype counts as medium-sized (0.01 to 0.1%). This chain connects TRBV19 to TRBJ2-6; the D is unclear. The CDR3 contains 17 residues. V shed 7 bases and J shed 0 bases, with 16 bases lying between them. Per the germline V gene, CDR1 is LNHDA and CDR2 is SQIVND (reference sequence). CDR3 sequence reads: CASTTSRRSSGANVLTF. In nucleotides, the CDR3 is TGTGCCAGTACCACATCCCGACGGAGCTCTGGGGCCAACGTCCTGACTTTC.

V and J are TRBV20-1 and TRBJ2-1; the match to TRBD2 covers 14 bases. V lost 6 bases, J lost 4 bases, and 2 bases stayed unmatched. Germline CDR1 DFQATT, CDR2 SNEGSKA (reference sequence). CDR3 size: 14 residues. The CDR3 coding sequence is TGCAGTGCGACTAGCGGGAGGGTTTACAATGAGCAGTTCTTC. This encodes CSATSGRVYNEQFF.

The CDR3 reads CASSANQVSGANVLTF. The CDR3 DNA sequence: TGTGCCAGTAGTGCCAACCAGGTCTCTGGGGCCAACGTCCTGACTTTC. This chain connects TRBV19 to TRBJ2-6, with D hard to call. The V gene's germline CDR1 is LNHDA and CDR2 SQIVND (reference sequence). This CDR3 region has 16 residues. V shed 5 bases and J shed 0 bases, with 11 bases lying between them. Drawing the rest from reference TRBV19 and TRBJ2-6, the complete variable domain is DGGITQSPKYLFRKEGQNVTLSCEQNLNHDAMYWYRQDPGQGLRLIYYSQIVNDFQKGDIAEGYSVSREKKESFPLTVTSAQKNPTAFYLCASSANQVSGANVLTFGAGSRLTVL.

The chain has TRBV6-1 and TRBJ1-1; D possibly corresponds to TRBD1 (5 bases). Germline CDR1 reads MNHNS; CDR2 reads SASEGT. Trimming shortened V by 4 bases and J by 10 bases, and 10 bases separated the two germline ends. The CDR3 contains 11 residues. As DNA, the CDR3 is TGTGCCAGCAGTGTCAGGGCTGGAGCTTTCTTT. It translates to CASSVRAGAFF.

The genes are TRBV24-1 and TRBJ2-2, with D unresolved. CDR3 size: 14 residues. V was pared by 10 bases and J by 0 bases, with 11 bases between. CDR1 is KGHDR and CDR2 is SFDVKD in the germline V gene. CDR3 in DNA: TGTGCCACTGCAGACATGTCGAACACCGGGGAGCTGTTTTTT. It yields the protein CATADMSNTGELFF.

V usage is TRBV2 and J usage is TRBJ2-1, with TRBD2 identical over 13 bases. CDR3 size: 15 residues. Germline CDR1 SNHLY, CDR2 FYNNEI. V trimming: 6 bases; J trimming: 6 bases; junction bases outside the gene matches: 5. Here the CDR3 reads CASSPTSGRVNEQFF. The CDR3 DNA follows: TGTGCCAGCAGCCCCACTAGCGGGAGGGTCAATGAGCAGTTCTTC. The full variable domain, with the rest looked up from reference TRBV2 and TRBJ2-1, is EPEVTQTPSHQVTQMGQEVILRCVPISNHLYFYWYRQILGQKVEFLVSFYNNEISEKSEIFDDQFSVERPDGSNFTLKIRSTKLEDSAMYFCASSPTSGRVNEQFFGPGTRLTVL.

The chain has TRBV28 and TRBJ1-1, with TRBD1 as a possible D gene (5 bases). The CDR3 is 14 amino acids. The ends were cut back, 6 bases at V and 0 bases at J, with 11 bases in the middle. Germline V gene lookup returns CDR1 MDHEN and CDR2 SYDVKM. The CDR3 loop is CASRPGTVNTEAFF. In DNA, the CDR3 is TGTGCCAGCAGACCCGGGACGGTGAACACTGAAGCTTTCTTT.